The entry that follows covers one T cell receptor beta chain sequence. This record comes from a study of prognosis after radiotherapy for stage I lung cancer. TCR beta CDR3 amplification from genomic DNA was performed by two-round multiplex PCR. Primers targeting each individual TRBV and TRBJ gene were applied in first-round PCR. MiXCR, run by TCRdb on the multiplex PCR reads, gives a single entry per CDR3 protein. The sample carries about 51,000 distinct CDR3 sequences, around a third recorded once. The source material was PBMCs, sampled before or after stereotactic body radiation therapy (not recorded which). The receptor comes from a donor aged 50 or older with non-small cell lung cancer.

CDR3 sequence: CASMIAGVSYNEQFF. CDR3 DNA: TGTGCCAGCATGATAGCGGGAGTGTCCTACAATGAGCAGTTCTTC. The J gene is TRBJ2-1, the V gene TRBV7-3, with 9 bases that match TRBD2. The CDR3 loop spans 15 amino acids. The V gene end was trimmed by 7 bases and the J gene end by 1 base; junction bases not matched to a gene: 5. The germline V gene has CDR1 SGHTA and CDR2 FQGTGA.